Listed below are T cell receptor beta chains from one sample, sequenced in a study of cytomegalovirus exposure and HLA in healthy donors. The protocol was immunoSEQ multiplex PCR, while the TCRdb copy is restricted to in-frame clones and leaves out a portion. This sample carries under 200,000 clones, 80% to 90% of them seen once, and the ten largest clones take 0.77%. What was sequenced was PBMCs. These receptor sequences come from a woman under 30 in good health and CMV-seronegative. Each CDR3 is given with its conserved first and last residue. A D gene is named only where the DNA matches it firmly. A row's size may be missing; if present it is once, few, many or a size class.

CDR3 protein: CASSSPQHSSTGGLNQPQHF
CDR3 DNA: TGTGCCAGCAGTTCGCCCCAACATTCATCAACAGGGGGCCTGAATCAGCCCCAGCATTTT
clone size: .
V gene: TRBV28
J gene: TRBJ1-5
D gene: TRBD1

CDR3 protein: CASSPGQNLEPQHF
CDR3 DNA: TGTGCCAGCAGTCCCGGACAGAACTTGGAGCCCCAGCATTTT
clone size: .
V gene: TRBV27
J gene: TRBJ1-5
D gene: .

CDR3 protein: CASSLSRGYNEQFF
CDR3 DNA: TGTGCCAGCAGTTTATCTCGCGGTTACAATGAGCAGTTCTTC
clone size: once
V gene: TRBV27
J gene: TRBJ2-1
D gene: .

CDR3 protein: CASSQQGRTEAFF
CDR3 DNA: TGTGCCAGCAGTCAGCAGGGGCGGACTGAAGCTTTCTTT
clone size: once
V gene: TRBV28
J gene: TRBJ1-1
D gene: .

CDR3 protein: CASSEREFLETQYF
CDR3 DNA: TGTGCCAGTAGTGAGCGGGAGTTCCTTGAGACCCAGTACTTC
clone size: once
V gene: TRBV19
J gene: TRBJ2-5
D gene: TRBD2

CDR3 protein: CASSLSYSSTDTQYF
CDR3 DNA: TGTGCCAGCAGTCTTAGTTACTCCTCCACAGATACGCAGTATTTT
clone size: .
V gene: TRBV7-2
J gene: TRBJ2-3
D gene: .

CDR3 protein: CASSYSTRGYTEAFF
CDR3 DNA: TGTGCCAGCAGTTACTCGACCCGGGGGTACACTGAAGCTTTCTTT
clone size: few
V gene: TRBV6-5
J gene: TRBJ1-1
D gene: .

CDR3 protein: CASSYMAGAGSGNQPQHF
CDR3 DNA: TGTGCCAGCAGTTATATGGCAGGGGCTGGTTCGGGCAATCAGCCCCAGCATTTT
clone size: .
V gene: TRBV28
J gene: TRBJ1-5
D gene: .

CDR3 protein: CASSYGLAGTNEQFF
CDR3 DNA: TGTGCCAGCAGTTACGGGCTAGCGGGGACCAATGAGCAGTTCTTC
clone size: .
V gene: TRBV6-6
J gene: TRBJ2-1
D gene: TRBD2

CDR3 protein: CASSFRAQGNEQFF
CDR3 DNA: TGTGCCAGCAGCTTTCGTGCTCAGGGGAATGAGCAGTTCTTC
clone size: .
V gene: TRBV5-6
J gene: TRBJ2-1
D gene: .

CDR3 protein: CASTLQRRTSGVGKETQYF
CDR3 DNA: TGTGCCAGCACCCTTCAAAGGAGGACTAGCGGGGTTGGGAAAGAGACCCAGTACTTC
clone size: .
V gene: TRBV2
J gene: TRBJ2-5
D gene: TRBD2

CDR3 protein: CASSLVGQGNEQFF
CDR3 DNA: TGTGCCAGCAGCTTAGTAGGCCAGGGGAATGAGCAGTTCTTC
clone size: .
V gene: TRBV7-9
J gene: TRBJ2-1
D gene: .

CDR3 protein: CASSKLAGGYEQYF
CDR3 DNA: TGTGCCAGCAGCAAATTAGCGGGAGGTTACGAGCAGTACTTC
clone size: .
V gene: TRBV5-5
J gene: TRBJ2-7
D gene: TRBD2

CDR3 protein: CASSLRPGGNTEAFF
CDR3 DNA: TGTGCCAGCAGCTTACGACCCGGGGGAAACACTGAAGCTTTCTTT
clone size: .
V gene: TRBV13
J gene: TRBJ1-1
D gene: .

CDR3 protein: CSARLRTGIGSTIYF
CDR3 DNA: TGCAGCGCTCGACTCCGAACTGGAATCGGAAGCACCATATATTTT
clone size: .
V gene: TRBV29-1
J gene: TRBJ1-3
D gene: .

CDR3 protein: CAWSVQRDSYEQYF
CDR3 DNA: TGTGCCTGGAGTGTACAGAGGGACAGCTACGAGCAGTACTTC
clone size: .
V gene: TRBV30
J gene: TRBJ2-7
D gene: TRBD1

CDR3 protein: CASSLNQGFGYTF
CDR3 DNA: TGTGCCAGCAGCTTAAATCAGGGTTTCGGCTACACCTTC
clone size: .
V gene: TRBV7-3
J gene: TRBJ1-2
D gene: .

CDR3 protein: CSSSLAHAEPRGDTQYF
CDR3 DNA: TGTTCCAGCAGCTTAGCCCACGCGGAGCCGCGGGGGGATACGCAGTATTTT
clone size: .
V gene: TRBV7-9
J gene: TRBJ2-3
D gene: TRBD2

CDR3 protein: CASSLQGSNEKLFF
CDR3 DNA: TGTGCCAGCAGTTTACAGGGTTCGAATGAAAAACTGTTTTTT
clone size: .
V gene: TRBV27
J gene: TRBJ1-4
D gene: .

CDR3 protein: CASSYPRLSSSYEQYF
CDR3 DNA: TGTGCCAGCAGTTACCCCAGGTTGTCCAGCTCCTACGAGCAGTACTTC
clone size: .
V gene: TRBV6-6
J gene: TRBJ2-7
D gene: .

CDR3 protein: CASTATGADTQYF
CDR3 DNA: TGTGCCAGCACCGCAACCGGGGCAGATACGCAGTATTTT
clone size: .
V gene: TRBV5-6
J gene: TRBJ2-3
D gene: .

CDR3 protein: CASRPGQGSTGELFF
CDR3 DNA: TGTGCCAGCAGGCCGGGACAGGGGAGCACCGGGGAGCTGTTTTTT
clone size: few
V gene: TRBV6-5
J gene: TRBJ2-2
D gene: TRBD1

CDR3 protein: CANSVTGSNTEAFF
CDR3 DNA: TGTGCCAACAGCGTGACAGGGTCGAACACTGAAGCTTTCTTT
clone size: .
V gene: TRBV9
J gene: TRBJ1-1
D gene: TRBD1

CDR3 protein: CASSKVPDHKSGYTQYF
CDR3 DNA: TGTGCCAGCAGCAAAGTCCCCGACCACAAAAGCGGATATACGCAGTATTTT
clone size: .
V gene: TRBV21-1
J gene: TRBJ2-3
D gene: .

CDR3 protein: CASSFGRQTGGFGYTF
CDR3 DNA: TGTGCCAGCAGCTTCGGGCGTCAGACAGGGGGCTTTGGCTACACCTTC
clone size: .
V gene: TRBV7-9
J gene: TRBJ1-2
D gene: TRBD1

CDR3 protein: CASSSTGGFQETQYF
CDR3 DNA: TGCGCCAGCAGCTCTACAGGGGGCTTTCAAGAGACCCAGTACTTC
clone size: .
V gene: TRBV5-1
J gene: TRBJ2-5
D gene: TRBD1

CDR3 protein: CAISESIQGGLDEQFF
CDR3 DNA: TGTGCCATCAGTGAGTCGATTCAAGGAGGGCTCGATGAGCAGTTCTTC
clone size: .
V gene: TRBV10-3
J gene: TRBJ2-1
D gene: .

CDR3 protein: CASREWGQGKNEQFF
CDR3 DNA: TGTGCCAGCAGGGAGTGGGGACAGGGTAAGAATGAGCAGTTCTTC
clone size: .
V gene: TRBV2
J gene: TRBJ2-1
D gene: TRBD1

CDR3 protein: CASSYTGTSGGNTIYF
CDR3 DNA: TGCGCCAGCAGCTATACCGGGACATCCGGAGGAAACACCATATATTTT
clone size: few
V gene: TRBV5-1
J gene: TRBJ1-3
D gene: .

CDR3 protein: CASSFFGTGTYNEQFF
CDR3 DNA: TGTGCCAGCAGTTTCTTCGGGACAGGGACCTACAATGAGCAGTTCTTC
clone size: .
V gene: TRBV28
J gene: TRBJ2-1
D gene: TRBD1

CDR3 protein: CASSQTYGSETGKFNEQFF
CDR3 DNA: TGCGCCAGCAGCCAAACTTATGGGTCCGAGACAGGGAAGTTCAATGAGCAGTTCTTC
clone size: .
V gene: TRBV4-3
J gene: TRBJ2-1
D gene: TRBD1

CDR3 protein: CASSLGRNSDTQYF
CDR3 DNA: TGTGCCAGCAGCTTAGGCAGGAATTCAGATACGCAGTATTTT
clone size: .
V gene: TRBV5-4
J gene: TRBJ2-3
D gene: .

CDR3 protein: CASSRGQVGWTEAFF
CDR3 DNA: TGTGCCAGCTCCCGGGGACAGGTGGGATGGACTGAAGCTTTCTTT
clone size: few
V gene: TRBV18
J gene: TRBJ1-1
D gene: TRBD1

CDR3 protein: CASSPGLNYEQYF
CDR3 DNA: TGTGCCAGCAGCCCGGGACTGAATTACGAGCAGTACTTC
clone size: .
V gene: TRBV7-9
J gene: TRBJ2-7
D gene: .

CDR3 protein: CASRGNWYEQYF
CDR3 DNA: TGTGCCAGCCGGGGGAACTGGTACGAGCAGTACTTC
clone size: .
V gene: TRBV6-6
J gene: TRBJ2-7
D gene: .

CDR3 protein: CASSPGDQPQHF
CDR3 DNA: TGTGCCAGTAGTCCCGGAGATCAGCCCCAGCATTTT
clone size: .
V gene: TRBV19
J gene: TRBJ1-5
D gene: .

CDR3 protein: CASSLDSSYEQYF
CDR3 DNA: TGTGCCAGCAGTTTAGATAGCTCCTACGAGCAGTACTTC
clone size: .
V gene: TRBV27
J gene: TRBJ2-7
D gene: .

CDR3 protein: CATRAGGAYEQYF
CDR3 DNA: TGTGCCACCAGGGCAGGGGGCGCTTACGAGCAGTACTTC
clone size: .
V gene: TRBV6-1
J gene: TRBJ2-7
D gene: TRBD1

CDR3 protein: CASSGTGYNEQFF
CDR3 DNA: TGCGCCAGCAGCGGGACAGGGTACAATGAGCAGTTCTTC
clone size: .
V gene: TRBV5-1
J gene: TRBJ2-1
D gene: TRBD1

CDR3 protein: CASSGPGQGATRTQETQYF
CDR3 DNA: TGTGCCAGCAGCGGTCCGGGACAGGGGGCCACCAGAACGCAAGAGACCCAGTACTTC
clone size: .
V gene: TRBV5-6
J gene: TRBJ2-5
D gene: TRBD1

CDR3 protein: CASSFQQGLNTEAFF
CDR3 DNA: TGCGCCAGCAGCTTTCAACAGGGGTTGAACACTGAAGCTTTCTTT
clone size: .
V gene: TRBV5-1
J gene: TRBJ1-1
D gene: TRBD1

CDR3 protein: CSSRSDRGSSEQYF
CDR3 DNA: TGTTCCAGCAGGTCGGACAGGGGATCTTCCGAGCAGTACTTC
clone size: .
V gene: TRBV7-9
J gene: TRBJ2-7
D gene: TRBD1

CDR3 protein: CASSQRAGEVDTQYF
CDR3 DNA: TGTGCCAGCAGCCAACGGGCGGGAGAGGTAGATACGCAGTATTTT
clone size: .
V gene: TRBV4-2
J gene: TRBJ2-3
D gene: TRBD2

CDR3 protein: CASSVGPGQGKETQYF
CDR3 DNA: TGTGCCAGCAGCGTTGGGCCTGGACAGGGAAAAGAGACCCAGTACTTC
clone size: .
V gene: TRBV9
J gene: TRBJ2-5
D gene: TRBD1

CDR3 protein: CASSPQIAGAVDTQYF
CDR3 DNA: TGCGCCAGCAGCCCGCAGATAGCGGGAGCGGTGGATACGCAGTATTTT
clone size: .
V gene: TRBV5-1
J gene: TRBJ2-3
D gene: TRBD2

CDR3 protein: CATSFGGQPSSPLHF
CDR3 DNA: TGTGCCACCTCCTTTGGTGGACAGCCTTCCTCACCCCTCCACTTT
clone size: .
V gene: TRBV7-9
J gene: TRBJ1-6
D gene: .

CDR3 protein: CASSLVSEQETQYF
CDR3 DNA: TGTGCCAGCAGCTTAGTGAGCGAGCAAGAGACCCAGTACTTC
clone size: few
V gene: TRBV11-3
J gene: TRBJ2-5
D gene: .

CDR3 protein: CASSLGTGGTEAFF
CDR3 DNA: TGTGCCAGCAGCTTGGGGACAGGGGGAACTGAAGCTTTCTTT
clone size: .
V gene: TRBV5-5
J gene: TRBJ1-1
D gene: TRBD1

CDR3 protein: CASTDPGAADEQYF
CDR3 DNA: TGTGCCAGCACCGACCCAGGGGCCGCAGACGAGCAGTACTTC
clone size: .
V gene: TRBV28
J gene: TRBJ2-7
D gene: .

CDR3 protein: CASSPPAAGGQETQYF
CDR3 DNA: TGTGCCAGCAGCCCCCCCGCGGCGGGAGGGCAAGAGACCCAGTACTTC
clone size: .
V gene: TRBV9
J gene: TRBJ2-5
D gene: TRBD2

CDR3 protein: CASSQVSGRGADTQYF
CDR3 DNA: TGCGCCAGCAGCCAAGTGAGCGGGAGGGGGGCAGATACGCAGTATTTT
clone size: .
V gene: TRBV4-3
J gene: TRBJ2-3
D gene: TRBD2

CDR3 protein: CASSFGDSRDGELFF
CDR3 DNA: TGTGCCAGCAGTTTTGGTGATTCCCGGGACGGGGAGCTGTTTTTT
clone size: .
V gene: TRBV28
J gene: TRBJ2-2
D gene: .

CDR3 protein: CASSLVLAGIRNEQFF
CDR3 DNA: TGTGCCAGCAGCTTAGTTCTAGCGGGAATACGTAATGAGCAGTTCTTC
clone size: .
V gene: TRBV11-3
J gene: TRBJ2-1
D gene: TRBD2

CDR3 protein: CASSLATGSREKLFF
CDR3 DNA: TGCGCCAGCAGCTTGGCTACAGGGAGTCGAGAAAAACTGTTTTTT
clone size: .
V gene: TRBV5-1
J gene: TRBJ1-4
D gene: .

CDR3 protein: CASSQTGAGTGNTGELFF
CDR3 DNA: TGTGCCAGCAGCCAAACAGGGGCCGGGACAGGGAACACCGGGGAGCTGTTTTTT
clone size: .
V gene: TRBV4-2
J gene: TRBJ2-2
D gene: TRBD1

CDR3 protein: CASSYSIQGEDEQFF
CDR3 DNA: TGTGCCAGCAGTTACTCGATACAGGGTGAGGATGAGCAGTTCTTC
clone size: .
V gene: TRBV6-6
J gene: TRBJ2-1
D gene: .

CDR3 protein: CATSSGSSNEQFF
CDR3 DNA: TGTGCCACCTCTAGCGGGAGTAGTAATGAGCAGTTCTTC
clone size: .
V gene: TRBV27
J gene: TRBJ2-1
D gene: TRBD2